This TCR beta chain came from a study of blood T cells in healthy people across ages. Study conclusions and caveats: Naive T cell percentage strongly correlated with TCR beta diversity. Diversity estimates drawn from one million T cells were deemed underestimates.

The germline CDR1 and CDR2 sequences are MNHEY and SVGEGT. V was cut by 6 bases and J by 7 bases, with 9 bases left in between. This CDR3 contains 12 residues. Aged about 6 to 90, donors were systemically healthy Caucasians from Russia. Per sample, no less than 5.5 micrograms of total RNA were extracted. For the second PCR, which ran for roughly 6 to 12 cycles, a sample-barcoded 5' primer and a J-beta primer mix were used. MiXCR, run by TCRdb on the 5' RACE reads, gives a single entry per CDR3 protein. The sample includes under 1 million distinct CDR3 sequences, under 45% of them seen just once. To note about this clonotype: The antigen is unknown.

The sequencing input was blood. The clonotype originates from a man between 60 and 70 years old in good health. The V gene is TRBV6-2 or TRBV6-3, the J gene TRBJ2-2; a weak D match, TRBD2 (6 bases). Here the CDR3 DNA reads TGTGCCAGCAGACGGGGGATCGGGGAGCTGTTTTTT. It codes for CASRRGIGELFF.